This is a list of T cell receptor beta chains from one sample in a study of sequential checkpoint blockade in melanoma. Produced via immunoSEQ multiplex PCR; TCRdb's table is partial and in-frame only. The sample yields 5,600 or so clones, around half seen once. This specimen consisted of CD8+ T cells sorted from blood (inferred from file names), obtained from a patient given nivolumab and ipilimumab in sequence. The receptors derive from a human patient with melanoma. Some clones in this sample may be carry-over from other donors' samples. Each CDR3 is given with its conserved first and last residue. D genes are given only for firm matches. Size values are once, few and many counts, or a class for expanded clones, and some rows have none.

CDR3nt	CDR3aa	j_gene	abundance	v_gene	d_gene
TGTGCCAGCAGTTTAGGGACAGGGGGCAACGAGCAGTACTTC	CASSLGTGGNEQYF	TRBJ2-7	few	TRBV28	TRBD1
TGTGCCAGCAGCTTAGTGGGGACAGGGAGCGAGCAGTACTTC	CASSLVGTGSEQYF	TRBJ2-7	-	TRBV7-3	TRBD1
TGTGCCAGCAGCTTAGCCGTTACAGGGGAGGCTGGAAACACCATATATTTT	CASSLAVTGEAGNTIYF	TRBJ1-3	-	TRBV7-6	TRBD1
TGTGCCAGCAGCTTAGCTGACAGGGGGGAGGATGAAAAACTGTTTTTT	CASSLADRGEDEKLFF	TRBJ1-4	-	TRBV5-5	TRBD1
TGTGCCACCTCTACACCGGGACAGGACTACGAGCAGTACTTC	CATSTPGQDYEQYF	TRBJ2-7	-	TRBV27	TRBD1
TGTGCCAGCAGCCTACTCCGGGACAGGGACCTTTTCTATGGCTACACCTTC	CASSLLRDRDLFYGYTF	TRBJ1-2	-	TRBV5-6	TRBD1
TGTGCCAGCAGCTACGGGGGAGGGTACGAGCAGTACTTC	CASSYGGGYEQYF	TRBJ2-7	medium-sized	TRBV13	TRBD2
TGCGCCAGCACCGGGGGGTCCTACGAGCAGTACTTC	CASTGGSYEQYF	TRBJ2-7	few	TRBV10-2	TRBD2
TGCGCCAGCAGCCCTGGGGACACTTTGACCTACGAGCAGTACTTC	CASSPGDTLTYEQYF	TRBJ2-7	medium-sized	TRBV4-1	-
TGTGCCTGTTCGACAGGGGGCTCCTACGAGCAGTACTTC	CACSTGGSYEQYF	TRBJ2-7	-	TRBV19	TRBD1
TGTGCCAGCAGTTTATATGGCAGGGAAGCTTTCTTT	CASSLYGREAFF	TRBJ1-1	medium-sized	TRBV28	-
TGCGCCAGCAGCTTGGAAGGGGGACCTATCCCCTATGGCTACACCTTC	CASSLEGGPIPYGYTF	TRBJ1-2	-	TRBV5-1	-
TGTGCCAGCAGCTCCTCGGGACAGCGCACCGGGGAGCTGTTTTTT	CASSSSGQRTGELFF	TRBJ2-2	-	TRBV5-4	TRBD1
TGTGCCAGTAGACCGCAACAGGGGATCAAATACACTGAAGCTTTCTTT	CASRPQQGIKYTEAFF	TRBJ1-1	-	TRBV19	TRBD1
TGTGCCAGCAGCCTTAACGCCTTCGAGGTGTACACTGAAGCTTTCTTT	CASSLNAFEVYTEAFF	TRBJ1-1	-	TRBV11-1	-
TGTGCCAGCAGTCAAGGACAGCGAACTGAAGCTTTCTTT	CASSQGQRTEAFF	TRBJ1-1	few	TRBV27	-
TGTGCCAGCAGAATCCGGGACAGGGTAGATTCACCCCTCCACTTT	CASRIRDRVDSPLHF	TRBJ1-6	-	TRBV10-3	TRBD1
TGTGCCAGCAGCGTAGAAGGGGGCGGGGAGACCCAGTACTTC	CASSVEGGGETQYF	TRBJ2-5	few	TRBV9	TRBD1
TGTGCCAGCAGCCCGCCGACAGCCTCTGGAAACACCATATATTTT	CASSPPTASGNTIYF	TRBJ1-3	once	TRBV7-9	-
TGCGCCAGCAGCCCAGGGCAGGGGGCAAGAGGCTACACCTTC	CASSPGQGARGYTF	TRBJ1-2	-	TRBV5-4	TRBD1
TGCGCCAGCAGCTTGGTCGGCTACGAGCAGTACTTC	CASSLVGYEQYF	TRBJ2-7	-	TRBV5-1	-
TGTGCCAGCAGCTTAAACCTAGCGGGGTTAGATACGCAGTATTTT	CASSLNLAGLDTQYF	TRBJ2-3	-	TRBV11-2	TRBD2
TGCGCCAGCAGCTTGGGACAGGGGGCGAGTGAGCAGTACTTC	CASSLGQGASEQYF	TRBJ2-7	few	TRBV5-1	TRBD1
TGTGCCAGCAGCCCCCCTTACAACCCATACGAGCAGTACTTC	CASSPPYNPYEQYF	TRBJ2-7	-	TRBV11-2	-
TGTGCCAGCAGCTTAAAGGGACATCGGGCTTTCTTT	CASSLKGHRAFF	TRBJ1-1	-	TRBV5-5	-
TGTGCCAGTAGCTGGGGACAGGGTTTCTCCTACGAGCAGTACTTC	CASSWGQGFSYEQYF	TRBJ2-7	-	TRBV19	TRBD1
TGTGCCAGCAGCCTCCGGGGAGGTCAGGGCAACGAGCAGTACTTC	CASSLRGGQGNEQYF	TRBJ2-7	-	TRBV7-8	-
TGTGCCAGCAGCTTTGAGCGGGGGTCCGGGTACGAGCAGTACTTC	CASSFERGSGYEQYF	TRBJ2-7	few	TRBV7-8	TRBD2
TGCATCCCGAGGAGCGGGGACTCGACCGGGGAGCTGTTTTTT	CIPRSGDSTGELFF	TRBJ2-2	-	TRBV29-1	TRBD2
TGTGCCAGCTCCGACAGGGGTATGAACACTGAAGCTTTCTTT	CASSDRGMNTEAFF	TRBJ1-1	-	TRBV25-1	TRBD1
TGTGCCAGCGGGCGGGGGACAGGGATCTACGAGCAGTACTTC	CASGRGTGIYEQYF	TRBJ2-7	few	TRBV6-4	TRBD1
TGTGCCAGCAGCCCATCCGGCGGCTACGAGCAGTACTTC	CASSPSGGYEQYF	TRBJ2-7	-	TRBV5-6	-
TGTGCCAGCAGTTCCCTCGGAGGCCTGTCACACGAGCAGTACTTC	CASSSLGGLSHEQYF	TRBJ2-7	medium-sized	TRBV27	-
TGTGCCAGCGGCCCCCCTTGGAGGGACACTGAAGCTTTCTTT	CASGPPWRDTEAFF	TRBJ1-1	-	TRBV27	-
TGTGCCAGCAGCTTCCACGCGGGGGGCCTTAATGAAAAACTGTTTTTT	CASSFHAGGLNEKLFF	TRBJ1-4	-	TRBV11-2	-
TGTGCCACAGATAAGGGGGATTCCTCCTACGAGCAGTACTTC	CATDKGDSSYEQYF	TRBJ2-7	-	TRBV13	-
TGTGCCAGCAGCTTGGGGGGGGTGAACACTGAAGCTTTCTTT	CASSLGGVNTEAFF	TRBJ1-1	-	TRBV5-6	-
TGCGCCAGCAGCCAAGTTAGTGCCACCGGGGAGCTGTTTTTT	CASSQVSATGELFF	TRBJ2-2	-	TRBV4-3	-
TGTGCCAGCAGCTTAGGTCCGCGGGGATCTGGAAACACCATATATTTT	CASSLGPRGSGNTIYF	TRBJ1-3	few	TRBV11-2	-
TGTGCCAGTAGTATAGTTACCGGGACTGCCTATGGCTACACCTTC	CASSIVTGTAYGYTF	TRBJ1-2	few	TRBV19	-
TGTGCCAGCAGCTTGAGCGAAAACTATGGCTACACCTTC	CASSLSENYGYTF	TRBJ1-2	-	TRBV5-6	-
TGTGCCAGCAGTTCGGGACAGGGGGACAATCAGCCCCAGCATTTT	CASSSGQGDNQPQHF	TRBJ1-5	few	TRBV28	TRBD1
TGCGCCAGCAGCCAAGGACAGGGCACTGAAGCTTTCTTT	CASSQGQGTEAFF	TRBJ1-1	-	TRBV4-1	TRBD1
TGTGCCTGGAGTGTGATTAGATCCTATAATTCACCCCTCCACTTT	CAWSVIRSYNSPLHF	TRBJ1-6	-	TRBV30	-
TGTGCCAGCAGCTTTACAGGGGGATCCGAGCAGTACTTC	CASSFTGGSEQYF	TRBJ2-7	-	TRBV7-9	TRBD1
TGTGCCAGCGGCCTCACCCCAGGGGGCGAGCAGTACTTC	CASGLTPGGEQYF	TRBJ2-7	once	TRBV7-8	TRBD1
TGTGCCAGTAGTACCGCCGGACAGGGTAGGGAAGACTATGGCTACACCTTC	CASSTAGQGREDYGYTF	TRBJ1-2	hyperexpanded	TRBV19	TRBD1
TGTGCCAGCAGTCCCGCTGGGCCGGACACTGAAGCTTTCTTT	CASSPAGPDTEAFF	TRBJ1-1	-	TRBV7-9	-